The entry that follows covers one T cell receptor beta chain sequence. This sample is part of a study of blood T cells in healthy people across ages. A second PCR, run for 7 to 11 cycles, used a sample-barcoded 5' primer plus a J-beta primer mix. TCRdb recomputed calls from the 5' RACE reads with MiXCR, one row per CDR3 protein. Of 750,000 to 850,000 distinct CDR3 sequences listed, roughly 25% are singletons. These data are also associated with another study on T cells of mothers and their children. This second report adds: The study recruited three healthy Caucasian mothers and their six children as donors.

The TCR sequence derives from a boy younger than 18 in good health. Sequenced input: blood.

The CDR3 spells CATSMIGGESSYNEQFF. The CDR3 region has the DNA TGTGCCACCAGCATGATCGGTGGCGAGAGCTCCTACAATGAGCAGTTCTTC. This chain connects TRBV15 to TRBJ2-1; no reliable D call. The CDR3 has 17 amino acids. Germline V gene lookup returns CDR1 LNHNV and CDR2 YYDKDF (reference sequence). The V end lost 4 bases, the J end lost 0 bases, and 16 bases lay between the germline ends. The full variable domain, its missing parts supplied by reference TRBV15 and TRBJ2-1, is DAMVIQNPRYQVTQFGKPVTLSCSQTLNHNVMYWYQQKSSQAPKLLFHYYDKDFNNEADTPDNFQSRRPNTSFCFLDIRSPGLGDTAMYLCATSMIGGESSYNEQFFGPGTRLTVL.